What follows describes a single T cell receptor beta chain. Its antigen is unknown. From the reads, TCRdb called clonotypes with MiXCR, one entry per CDR3 protein. The data hold approximately 500,000 distinct CDR3 sequences, with approximately 26% observed a single time. These data belong to a study of T cell repertoires in cytomegalovirus infection. Overall study: It was the public TCR beta signatures that indicated both CMV infection and matching HLA type.

The germline gives CDR1 SQVTM, CDR2 ANQGSEA. V was pared by 7 bases and J by 6 bases, with 9 bases between. The CDR3 length is 10 residues. General study results and limits: Summed frequency of public TCR beta families distinguished CMV carriers with the relevant HLA. Clonotype analysis showed dominance of the ex vivo response by HLA-C-restricted CMV-specific TCR beta clonotypes.

Input material: PBMCs. The chain combines TRBV29-1 with TRBJ1-1; no definite D call. This sequence originates from a human donor in good health (CMV status not recorded). Some clones in this sample may be carry-over from other donors' samples. The CDR3 DNA reads as TGCAGCGCAACTCGTTCTGAAGCTTTCTTT. Its protein product is CSATRSEAFF.